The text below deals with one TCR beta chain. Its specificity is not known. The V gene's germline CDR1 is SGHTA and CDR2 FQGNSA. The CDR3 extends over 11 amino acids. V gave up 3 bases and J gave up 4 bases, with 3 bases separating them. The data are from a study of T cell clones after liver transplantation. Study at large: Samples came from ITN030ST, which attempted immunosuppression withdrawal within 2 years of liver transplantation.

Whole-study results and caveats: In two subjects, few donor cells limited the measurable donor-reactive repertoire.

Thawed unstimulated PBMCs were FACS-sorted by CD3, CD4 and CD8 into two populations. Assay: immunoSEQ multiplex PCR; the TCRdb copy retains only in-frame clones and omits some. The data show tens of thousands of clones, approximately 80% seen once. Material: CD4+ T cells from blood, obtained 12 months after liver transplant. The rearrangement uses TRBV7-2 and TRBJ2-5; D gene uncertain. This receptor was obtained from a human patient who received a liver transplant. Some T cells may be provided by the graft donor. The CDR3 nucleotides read TGTGCCAGCAGCTTCGTAGAGACCCAGTACTTC. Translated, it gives CASSFVETQYF.